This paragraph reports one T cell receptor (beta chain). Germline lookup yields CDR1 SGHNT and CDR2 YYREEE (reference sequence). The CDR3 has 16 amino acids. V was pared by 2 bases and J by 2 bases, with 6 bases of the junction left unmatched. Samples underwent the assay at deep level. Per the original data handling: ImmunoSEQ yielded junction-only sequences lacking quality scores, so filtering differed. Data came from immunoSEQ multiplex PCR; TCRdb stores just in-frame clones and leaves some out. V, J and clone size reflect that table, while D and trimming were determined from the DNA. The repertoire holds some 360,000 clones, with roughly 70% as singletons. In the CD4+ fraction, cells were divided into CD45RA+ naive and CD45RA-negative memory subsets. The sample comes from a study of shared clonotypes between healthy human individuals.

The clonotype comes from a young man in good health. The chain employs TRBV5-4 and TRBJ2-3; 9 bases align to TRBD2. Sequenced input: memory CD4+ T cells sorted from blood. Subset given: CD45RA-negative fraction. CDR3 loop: CASSLRTSVTTDTQYF. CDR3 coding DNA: TGTGCCAGCAGCTTAAGGACTAGCGTGACCACAGATACGCAGTATTTT.